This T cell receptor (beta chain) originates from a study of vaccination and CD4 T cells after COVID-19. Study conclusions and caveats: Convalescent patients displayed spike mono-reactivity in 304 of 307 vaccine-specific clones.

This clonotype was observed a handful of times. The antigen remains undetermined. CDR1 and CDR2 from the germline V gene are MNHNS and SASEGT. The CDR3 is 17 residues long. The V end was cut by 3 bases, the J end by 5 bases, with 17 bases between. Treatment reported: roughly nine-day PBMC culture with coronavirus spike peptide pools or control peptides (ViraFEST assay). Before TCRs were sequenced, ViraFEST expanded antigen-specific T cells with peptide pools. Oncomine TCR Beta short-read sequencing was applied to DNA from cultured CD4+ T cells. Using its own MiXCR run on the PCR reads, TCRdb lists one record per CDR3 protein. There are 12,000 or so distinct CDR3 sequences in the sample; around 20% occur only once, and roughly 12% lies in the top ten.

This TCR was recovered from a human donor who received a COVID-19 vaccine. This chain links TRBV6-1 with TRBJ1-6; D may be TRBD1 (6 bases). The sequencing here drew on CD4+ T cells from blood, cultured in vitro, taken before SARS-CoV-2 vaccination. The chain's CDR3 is CASSEWGGRRDNSPLHF. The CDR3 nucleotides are TGTGCCAGCAGTGAGTGGGGGGGCAGAAGGGATAATTCACCCCTCCACTTT.